This T cell receptor beta chain was documented in a study of T-cell memory formation after mild COVID-19. Across the whole study: There were largely donor-specific TCR clusters. Study findings and constraints: Balance between CD4 and CD8 was seen in clones contracting day 15 to 85, and a CD4+ lean was seen in later expanders. SARS-CoV-2 specificity was not confirmed for second-wave clones peaking on day 37.

This clonotype was counted only a few times. Antigen specificity is unknown. The authors produced TCR alpha and TCR beta cDNA libraries with sample barcodes and UMIs by 5'RACE using constant-segment primers. TCRdb reprocessed the 5' RACE reads with MiXCR, giving one entry per CDR3 protein. The table shows roughly 450,000 distinct CDR3 sequences, with approximately 18% occurring only once. This CDR3 contains 14 residues. Germline CDR1 and CDR2: SGHVS and FQNEAQ. V was shortened by 0 bases and J by 10 bases, with 13 bases between the two germline ends. The chain employs TRBV7-8 and TRBJ2-1, with a weak D call TRBD2 (6 bases). Source material: PBMCs or a T cell subset sorted from them (not recorded which). The origin of this receptor is a man in his late teens or twenties who had mild COVID-19 (a few samples of this study predate the infection). Cell type and time point are not known. The CDR3 coding sequence is TGTGCCAGCAGCTTAGCGCGGGATAGTTGGGAGCAGTTCTTC. Translated, it gives CASSLARDSWEQFF.